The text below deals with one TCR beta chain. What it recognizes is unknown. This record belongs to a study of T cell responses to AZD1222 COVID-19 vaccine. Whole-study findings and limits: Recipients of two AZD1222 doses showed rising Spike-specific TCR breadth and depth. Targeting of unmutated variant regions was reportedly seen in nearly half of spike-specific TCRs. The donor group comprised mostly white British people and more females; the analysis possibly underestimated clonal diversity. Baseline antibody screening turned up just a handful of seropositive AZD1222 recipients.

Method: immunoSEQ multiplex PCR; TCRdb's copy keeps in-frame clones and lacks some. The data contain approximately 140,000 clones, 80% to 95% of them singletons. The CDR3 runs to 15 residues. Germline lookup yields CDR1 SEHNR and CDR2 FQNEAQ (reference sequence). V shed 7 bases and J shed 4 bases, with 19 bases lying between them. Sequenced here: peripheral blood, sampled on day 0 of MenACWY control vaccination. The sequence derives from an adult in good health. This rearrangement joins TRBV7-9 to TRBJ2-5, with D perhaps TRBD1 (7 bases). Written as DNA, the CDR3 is TGTGCCAGCACCCTAGGGGGCACCGGGGGAGAGACCCAGTACTTC. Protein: CASTLGGTGGETQYF.